This TCR beta chain was captured in a study of CD8 T cells in ankylosing spondylitis. Findings and caveats of the study: Ankylosing spondylitis blood appeared to be characterized by a TCR beta motif of about 8 highly homologous variants.

This clonotype was found a few times. Antigen: not known. Preparation of TCR beta libraries was done by quantitative 5'-RACE with molecular barcodes. TCRdb used MiXCR to reprocess the 5' RACE reads, holding one entry per CDR3 protein. There are 700,000 or so distinct CDR3 sequences in the sample; over 15% occur only once, and under 20% lies in the top ten. The CDR3 is 14 amino acids. The V gene's germline CDR1 is MNHEY and CDR2 SVGAGI. V lost 4 bases and J 9 bases, leaving 16 bases between the germline ends. This receptor was identified in a male donor with ankylosing spondylitis. The rearrangement uses TRBV6-5 and TRBJ2-1, with a possible D match to TRBD2 (6 bases). The sample taken for sequencing was blood, either unsorted or a sorted T cell fraction (not recorded which). The CDR3 sequence is CASSSRAAGREQFF. CDR3 DNA: TGTGCCAGCAGTTCCCGGGCCGCGGGGCGTGAGCAGTTCTTC.